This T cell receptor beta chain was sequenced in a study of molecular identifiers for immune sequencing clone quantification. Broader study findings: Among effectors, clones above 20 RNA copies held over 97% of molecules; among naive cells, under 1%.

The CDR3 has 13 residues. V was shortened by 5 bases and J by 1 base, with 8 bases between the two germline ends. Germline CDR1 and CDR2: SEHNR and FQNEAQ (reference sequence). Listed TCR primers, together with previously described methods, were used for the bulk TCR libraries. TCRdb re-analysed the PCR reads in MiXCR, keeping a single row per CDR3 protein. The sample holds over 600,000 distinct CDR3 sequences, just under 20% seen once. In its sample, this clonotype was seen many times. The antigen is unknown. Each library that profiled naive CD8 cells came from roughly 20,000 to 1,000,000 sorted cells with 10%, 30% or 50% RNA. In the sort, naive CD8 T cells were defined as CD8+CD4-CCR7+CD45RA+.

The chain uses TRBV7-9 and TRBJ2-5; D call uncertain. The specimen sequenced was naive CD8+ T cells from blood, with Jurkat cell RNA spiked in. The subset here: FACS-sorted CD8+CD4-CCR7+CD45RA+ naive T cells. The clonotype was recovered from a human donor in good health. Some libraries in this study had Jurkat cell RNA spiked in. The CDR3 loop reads CASSGIGQETQYF. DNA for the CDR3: TGTGCCAGCAGCGGCATTGGCCAAGAGACCCAGTACTTC.